This T cell receptor (beta chain) was documented in a study of T cells after yellow fever vaccination. Overall study results and limits: Booster sampling recovered most clones from primary vaccination (nearly 98% CD4, approximately 90% CD8). There was a possibility that FACS-sorted repertoires contained abundant clonotypes contaminating from the bulk population. When the response was secondary, it was weaker but reached its peak faster, day 5 versus 15.

Via MiXCR, TCRdb re-called the 5' RACE reads, giving one row per CDR3 protein. The table lists 400,000 to 650,000 distinct CDR3 sequences, 21% of them singletons. V lost 4 bases, J lost 0 bases, and 13 bases lay in between. Germline V lookup: CDR1 MGHRA, CDR2 YSYEKL. The CDR3 is 15 residues long. Worth noting for this clonotype: Its antigen is not known.

This TCR came from a man aged 18 to 29 who received the YFV17D yellow fever vaccine. The sequenced sample was PBMCs, obtained more than 20 days after the first yellow fever vaccination. The rearrangement uses TRBV4-1 and TRBJ2-7; D is ambiguous. The CDR3 loop reads CASSPGPGDSYEQYF. DNA of the CDR3: TGCGCCAGCAGCCCCGGCCCCGGAGACTCCTACGAGCAGTACTTC.